Presented here are 3 T cell receptor beta chains from one specimen sequenced in a study of T-cell reconstitution after alpha-beta-depleted transplantation in children. Researchers prepared the TCRbeta library using unique molecular identifiers, the study reports. TCRdb ran MiXCR on the PCR reads and lists one entry per CDR3 protein. The sample has 120,000 to 150,000 distinct CDR3 sequences, roughly 8.8% seen once. The sample consisted of PBMCs, mostly from graft donor cells, taken 180 days after TCRalphabeta/CD19-depleted stem cell transplant. The receptors were gathered from a female patient between 2 and 15 years old who had a stem cell transplant for congenital amegakaryocytic thrombocytopenia, so the T cells may come from the graft donor.

This clonotype was seen repeatedly, ten times or more. The V and J genes are TRBV6-1 and TRBJ2-7; 15 bases match TRBD2. The CDR3 consists of 15 residues. CDR1 and CDR2 from the germline V gene are MNHNS and SASEGT. Trimming at V came to 4 bases and at J to 2 bases, leaving 0 bases not matched to a gene. The CDR3 here is CASSGTSGGAYEQYF. DNA of the CDR3: TGTGCCAGCAGTGGGACTAGCGGGGGGGCCTACGAGCAGTACTTC.

This clonotype was found many times. This rearrangement joins TRBV5-5 to TRBJ2-1; TRBD2 agrees at 7 bases. Germline V CDR1 and CDR2: SGHKS, YYEKEE (reference sequence). The CDR3 extends over 13 amino acids. V dropped 7 bases and J dropped 7; count of bases not matched to a gene: 8. This CDR3 is CASRRGEMNEQFF. CDR3 in DNA: TGTGCCAGCCGTCGGGGGGAAATGAATGAGCAGTTCTTC.

This clonotype was recorded a few times. The J gene is TRBJ1-2, the V gene TRBV28; D is unresolved. Per germline, CDR1 MDHEN and CDR2 SYDVKM. V lost 2 bases to trimming and J lost 7 bases, with 8 bases between them. The CDR3 is made up of 12 amino acids. The CDR3 DNA sequence: TGTGCCAGCAGTTTACAGTATTCTGGCTACACCTTC. It codes for CASSLQYSGYTF.